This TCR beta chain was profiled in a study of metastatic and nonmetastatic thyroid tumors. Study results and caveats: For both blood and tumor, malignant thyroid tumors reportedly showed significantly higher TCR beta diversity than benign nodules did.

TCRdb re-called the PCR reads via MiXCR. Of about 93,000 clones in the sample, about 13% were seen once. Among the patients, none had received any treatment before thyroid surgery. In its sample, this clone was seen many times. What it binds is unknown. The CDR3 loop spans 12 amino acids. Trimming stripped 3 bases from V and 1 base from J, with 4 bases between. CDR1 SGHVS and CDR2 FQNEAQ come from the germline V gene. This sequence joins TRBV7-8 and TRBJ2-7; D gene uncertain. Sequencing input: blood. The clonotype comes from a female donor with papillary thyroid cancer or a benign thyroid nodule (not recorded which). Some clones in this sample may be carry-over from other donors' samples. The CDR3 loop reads CASSFLSYEQYF. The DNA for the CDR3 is TGTGCCAGCAGCTTCCTATCCTACGAGCAGTACTTC.